The TCR beta chain described here comes from a study of blood T cells in healthy people across ages. Whole-study context: The template switching approach captured approximately one barcoded beta molecule for every two T cells.

Through a sample-barcoded 5' primer and a J-beta primer mix, a second PCR was run for about 6 to 12 cycles. With 12 random nucleotides, a template-switch adaptor tagged each individual cDNA molecule. One entry per CDR3 protein, called by TCRdb with MiXCR from the 5' RACE reads. The sample shows roughly 680,000 distinct CDR3 sequences, about 52% of them seen only once. V was clipped by 6 bases and J by 9 bases, with 21 bases between them. Germline CDR1 and CDR2: MNHNY and SVGAGI (reference sequence). CDR3 length: 14 residues. Regarding the study as a whole: The study found more naive CD4+ cells and higher diversity in long-lived than aged donors.

To note about this clonotype: Its antigen is undetermined.

This sequence joins TRBV6-6 and TRBJ2-7; possible D gene TRBD1, 6 bases. The TCR originated in a woman aged 60-70 years in good health. Sample: blood. This CDR3 is CASREDRGPGGQYF. DNA of the CDR3: TGTGCCAGCAGGGAGGACAGAGGTCCTGGTGGGCAGTACTTC.